The 21 T cell receptor beta chains below all came from one sample that was sequenced in a study of T-cell memory formation after mild COVID-19. MiXCR, applied by TCRdb to the 5' RACE reads, yields one record per CDR3 protein. The table lists about 360,000 distinct CDR3 sequences, roughly 14% of them singletons, with 22% in the top ten. Sequenced: PBMCs or a T cell subset sorted from them (not recorded which). The source is a man between 18 and 29 years old who had mild COVID-19 (a few samples of this study predate the infection). Cell type and time point are not known.

This clonotype was observed at least ten times. This chain links TRBV5-1 with TRBJ2-5, with a possible D match to TRBD1 (6 bases). Germline CDR1 reads SGHRS; CDR2 reads YFSETQ. The V gene lost 0 bases and the J gene lost 5 bases, with 11 bases spanning the gap. The CDR3 has 14 amino acids. CDR3 amino acids: CASSLVGQRETQYF. In DNA, the CDR3 is TGCGCCAGCAGCTTGGTCGGACAGAGGGAGACCCAGTACTTC.

J is TRBJ2-3 and V is TRBV20-1, with D hard to call. Between the trimmed V and J ends, which lost 0 bases and 4 bases, there was a span of 11 bases. Per the germline V gene, CDR1 is DFQATT and CDR2 is SNEGSKA (reference sequence). The CDR3 is 14 amino acids. This CDR3 reads CSARDRKGSDTQYF. CDR3 coding DNA: TGCAGTGCTAGAGATAGGAAGGGATCAGATACGCAGTATTTT.

The chain uses TRBV6-2 or TRBV6-3 and TRBJ1-1, with D possibly TRBD1 on 6 matching bases. This CDR3 has 18 residues. V lost 8 bases to trimming and J lost 0 bases, with 25 bases between them. Per germline, CDR1 MNHEY and CDR2 SVGEGT. The CDR3, as DNA: TGTGCCAGCCGATCCTCCGTTGGGGGCCTGGGTATGAACACTGAAGCTTTCTTT. It encodes CASRSSVGGLGMNTEAFF.

The rearrangement joins TRBV12-3 or TRBV12-4 to TRBJ1-5; D possibly corresponds to TRBD1 (5 bases). The CDR3 has 14 residues. Trimming took 3 bases from V and 9 from J, leaving 15 bases between them. CDR3 amino acids: CASSFTGPYAPQHF. The CDR3 DNA reads as TGTGCCAGCAGTTTCACAGGCCCTTACGCGCCCCAGCATTTT.

This clonotype was counted between two and nine times. This chain connects TRBV7-2 to TRBJ1-5; D remains unclear. Germline CDR1 is SGHTA and CDR2 is FQGNSA. V dropped 1 base and J dropped 9 bases, with 16 bases sitting between them. This CDR3 region has 15 residues. Here the CDR3 reads CASSLVWQARGPQHF. The CDR3 coding sequence is TGTGCCAGCAGCTTAGTATGGCAAGCTCGGGGGCCCCAGCATTTT.

The chain combines TRBV5-4 with TRBJ2-5, with 9 nucleotides matching TRBD1. Trimming at V came to 4 bases and at J to 5 bases, leaving 9 bases not matched to a gene. Germline loops: CDR1 SGHNT, CDR2 YYREEE (reference sequence). The CDR3 consists of 15 residues. CDR3 residues: CASSRNRGPYETQYF. Written as DNA, the CDR3 is TGTGCCAGCAGCAGAAACAGGGGGCCATATGAGACCCAGTACTTC.

The genes are TRBV5-1 and TRBJ2-3; the D gene is possibly TRBD1 (6 bases). CDR1 is SGHRS and CDR2 is YFSETQ in the germline V gene. CDR3 length: 15 residues. V was clipped by 4 bases and J by 0 bases, with 12 bases between them. This chain's CDR3 is CASSHRQVSTDTQYF. CDR3 DNA: TGCGCCAGCAGCCATCGACAGGTTAGCACAGATACGCAGTATTTT.

This clonotype was observed many times. The chain uses TRBV5-1 and TRBJ2-1; 13 bases fit TRBD2. CDR1 and CDR2 from the germline V gene are SGHRS and YFSETQ. Losses at the gene ends were 1 base for V and 7 bases for J; bases not matched to a gene: 5. CDR3 length: 16 amino acids. The CDR3 loop reads CASSLTSGGARNEQFF. CDR3 sequence (DNA): TGCGCCAGCAGCTTGACTAGCGGGGGGGCTCGGAATGAGCAGTTCTTC.

This clonotype was seen only a few times. The chain's CDR3 is CSAIPLIYMNTEAFF. CDR3 nucleotide sequence: TGCAGTGCCATACCCTTGATCTACATGAACACTGAAGCTTTCTTT. The chain carries TRBV20-1 and TRBJ1-1, with D unresolved. Germline values: CDR1 DFQATT, CDR2 SNEGSKA (reference sequence). CDR3 length: 15 amino acids. Between the trimmed V and J ends, which lost 6 bases and 0 bases, there was a span of 17 bases.

The CDR3 sequence is CASTGPTGEQFF. The DNA for the CDR3 is TGCGCCAGCACCGGGCCGACGGGTGAGCAGTTCTTC. V usage is TRBV5-1 and J usage is TRBJ2-1; D gene unclear. Germline CDR1 is SGHRS and CDR2 is YFSETQ. With 6 bases removed from V and 9 bases from J, the gap between germline ends came to 13 bases. CDR3 size: 12 residues.

The chain's CDR3 is CASSTPGQGASGYTF. The CDR3, as DNA: TGTGCCAGCAGCACCCCGGGACAGGGTGCTAGTGGCTACACCTTC. The chain joins TRBV11-2 to TRBJ1-2; 9 bases map to TRBD1. After removal of 5 bases from V and 7 bases from J, the junction contained 11 bases not matched to a gene. Germline assignment: CDR1 SGHAT and CDR2 FQNNGV. The CDR3 runs 15 residues.

This clonotype was seen more than once but under ten times. The chain joins TRBV14 to TRBJ2-2, with 9 bases fitting TRBD1. J gave up 4 bases and V 5 bases, and 5 bases lay outside the gene matches. In germline, CDR1 is SGHDN, CDR2 FVKESK. This CDR3 is built from 15 residues. The CDR3 DNA sequence: TGTGCCAGCAGCAGCCGGGACAGGGCCACCGGGGAGCTGTTTTTT. Protein sequence: CASSSRDRATGELFF.

This chain joins TRBV6-5 and TRBJ2-5; D is possibly TRBD2 (6 bases). CDR1 is MNHEY and CDR2 is SVGAGI in the germline V gene. V was shortened by 0 bases and J by 1 base, with 12 bases between the two germline ends. This CDR3 contains 16 residues. CDR3 protein: CASSYSVVSGQETQYF. In nucleotides, the CDR3 is TGTGCCAGCAGTTACTCGGTAGTTAGCGGCCAAGAGACCCAGTACTTC.

This clonotype has only a few counts. The rearrangement uses TRBV12-3 or TRBV12-4 and TRBJ1-3; D remains ambiguous. CDR3 length: 15 amino acids. Trimming left V 5 bases short and J 0 bases short, with 11 bases between. The CDR3 sequence: CASSTTVYSGNTIYF. The CDR3 nucleotides are TGTGCCAGCAGTACCACAGTCTACTCTGGAAACACCATATATTTT.

This clonotype was seen only a few times. The chain has TRBV6-6 and TRBJ2-7; D assignment may be TRBD1 or TRBD2 (5 bases each). CDR3 size: 14 residues. V was clipped by 0 bases and J by 6 bases, with 12 bases between them. In germline, CDR1 is MNHNY, CDR2 SVGAGI (reference sequence). CDR3 nucleotide sequence: TGTGCCAGCAGTTACTCATATTGGGGGTCCGAGCAGTACGTC. Protein sequence: CASSYSYWGSEQYV.

The V and J genes are TRBV24-1 and TRBJ2-5, with D uncertain. Germline values: CDR1 KGHDR, CDR2 SFDVKD. The CDR3 runs to 13 residues. V was trimmed by 2 bases and J by 4 bases, leaving 7 bases between them. This chain's CDR3 is CATSDSRGETQYF. The CDR3 nucleotides are TGTGCCACCAGTGATTCCCGAGGAGAGACCCAGTACTTC.

This clonotype has more than one count but fewer than ten. This rearrangement joins TRBV20-1 to TRBJ2-3; D is possibly TRBD1 (5 bases). Between the trimmed V and J ends, which lost 3 bases and 6 bases, there was a span of 10 bases. Germline CDR1 is DFQATT and CDR2 is SNEGSKA (reference sequence). This CDR3 has 12 amino acids. CDR3 loop: CSASDSSDTQYF. The CDR3 nucleotides are TGCAGTGCTAGTGACAGCTCGGATACGCAGTATTTT.

V is TRBV10-3 and J is TRBJ1-2; TRBD1 matches at 7 bases. Germline values: CDR1 ENHRY, CDR2 SYGVKD. The CDR3 spans 16 residues. Trimming at V came to 5 bases and at J to 6 bases, leaving 15 bases not matched to a gene. The DNA for the CDR3 is TGTGCCATCAGTCTCCGACAGGGATTTGATTCGAATGGCTACACCTTC. Residues: CAISLRQGFDSNGYTF.

The genes are TRBV5-6 and TRBJ1-2; 9 nucleotides align to TRBD1. This CDR3 contains 12 residues. Trimming removed 3 bases from V and 8 bases from J; junction bases left unmatched: 2. Germline V gives CDR1 SGHDT, CDR2 YYEEEE. The CDR3 DNA follows: TGTGCCAGCAGCTACAGGGGGCGCGGCTACACCTTC. Its translation is CASSYRGRGYTF.

The genes are TRBV9 and TRBJ1-6, with unresolved D. V lost 0 bases to trimming and J lost 8 bases, with 6 bases between them. The length of the CDR3 is 13 residues. The germline gives CDR1 SGDLS, CDR2 YYNGEE. The CDR3 DNA reads as TGTGCCAGCAGCGTAGAGAGGGATTCACCCCTCCACTTT. Encoded protein: CASSVERDSPLHF.

The genes are TRBV28 and TRBJ1-2; TRBD1 aligns across 10 bases. Germline V gives CDR1 MDHEN, CDR2 SYDVKM. Trimming at V came to 5 bases and at J to 7 bases, leaving 7 bases not matched to a gene. CDR3 length: 14 amino acids. The CDR3 nucleotides read TGTGCCAGCAGTCCCGGGACAGGGGCAGGTGGCTACACCTTC. Its translation: CASSPGTGAGGYTF.